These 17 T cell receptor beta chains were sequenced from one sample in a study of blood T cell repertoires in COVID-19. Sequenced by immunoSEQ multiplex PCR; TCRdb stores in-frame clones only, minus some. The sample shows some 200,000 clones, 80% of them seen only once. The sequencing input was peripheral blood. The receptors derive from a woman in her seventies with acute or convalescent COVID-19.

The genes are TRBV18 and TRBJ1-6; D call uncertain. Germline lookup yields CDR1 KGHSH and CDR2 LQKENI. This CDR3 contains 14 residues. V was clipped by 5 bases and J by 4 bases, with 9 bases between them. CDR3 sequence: CASSVQVYNSPLHF. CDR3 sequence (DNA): TGTGCCAGCTCAGTCCAGGTTTATAATTCACCCCTCCACTTT. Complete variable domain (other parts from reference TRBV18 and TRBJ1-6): NAGVMQNPRHLVRRRGQEARLRCSPMKGHSHVYWYRQLPEEGLKFMVYLQKENIIDESGMPKERFSAEFPKEGPSILRIQQVVRGDSAAYFCASSVQVYNSPLHFGNGTRLTVT.

The CDR3 spells CASRQGTTNEKLFF. CDR3 bases: TGTGCCAGCCGACAGGGGACAACTAATGAAAAACTGTTTTTT. The chain recombines TRBV6-5 with TRBJ1-4, with TRBD1 matching over 8 bases. Germline CDR1 and CDR2: MNHEY and SVGAGI. The V gene end was trimmed by 8 bases and the J gene end by 0 bases; junction bases not matched to a gene: 2. This CDR3 has 14 residues.

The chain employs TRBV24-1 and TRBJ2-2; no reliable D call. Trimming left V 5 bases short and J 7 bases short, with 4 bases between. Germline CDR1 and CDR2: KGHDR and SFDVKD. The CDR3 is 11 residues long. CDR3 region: CATSVRGELFF. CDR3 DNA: TGTGCCACCAGTGTCCGCGGGGAGCTGTTTTTT.

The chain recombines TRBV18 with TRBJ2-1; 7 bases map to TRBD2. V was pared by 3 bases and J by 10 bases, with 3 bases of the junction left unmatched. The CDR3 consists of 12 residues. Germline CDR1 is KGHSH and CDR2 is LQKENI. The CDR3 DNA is TGTGCCAGCTCACCCGAGACTAGCGAGCAGTTCTTC. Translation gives CASSPETSEQFF.

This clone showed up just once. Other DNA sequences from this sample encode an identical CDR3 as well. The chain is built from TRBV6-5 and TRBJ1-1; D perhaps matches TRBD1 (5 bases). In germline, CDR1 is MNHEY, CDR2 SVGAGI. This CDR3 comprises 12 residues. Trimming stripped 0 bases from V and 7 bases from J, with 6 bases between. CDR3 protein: CASSYSQGEAFF. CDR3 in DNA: TGTGCCAGCAGTTACTCGCAGGGTGAAGCTTTCTTT.

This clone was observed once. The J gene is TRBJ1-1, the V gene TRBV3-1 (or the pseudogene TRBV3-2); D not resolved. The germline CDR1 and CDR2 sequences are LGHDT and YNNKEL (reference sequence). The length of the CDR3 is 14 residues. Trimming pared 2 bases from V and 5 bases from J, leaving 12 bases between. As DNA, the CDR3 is TGTGCCAGCAGCCAACCCGGCCCAGCGACTGAAGCTTTCTTT. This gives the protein CASSQPGPATEAFF.

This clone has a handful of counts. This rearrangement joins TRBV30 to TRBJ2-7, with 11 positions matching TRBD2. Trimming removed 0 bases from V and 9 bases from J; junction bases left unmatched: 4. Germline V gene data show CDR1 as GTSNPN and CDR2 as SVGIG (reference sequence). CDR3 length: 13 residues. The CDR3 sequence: CAWSVLAGVGQYF. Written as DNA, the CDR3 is TGTGCCTGGAGTGTACTAGCGGGAGTCGGGCAGTACTTC.

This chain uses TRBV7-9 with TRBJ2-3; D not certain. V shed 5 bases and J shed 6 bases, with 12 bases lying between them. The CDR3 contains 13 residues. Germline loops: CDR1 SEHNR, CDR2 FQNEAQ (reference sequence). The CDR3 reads CASSPGVVDTQYF. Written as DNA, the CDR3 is TGTGCCAGCAGCCCCGGAGTGGTGGATACGCAGTATTTT.

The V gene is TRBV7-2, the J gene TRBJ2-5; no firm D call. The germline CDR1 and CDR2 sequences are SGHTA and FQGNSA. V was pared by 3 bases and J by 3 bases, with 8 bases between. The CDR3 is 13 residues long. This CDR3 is CASSFGNKETQYF. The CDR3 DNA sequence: TGTGCCAGCAGCTTTGGTAACAAAGAGACCCAGTACTTC.

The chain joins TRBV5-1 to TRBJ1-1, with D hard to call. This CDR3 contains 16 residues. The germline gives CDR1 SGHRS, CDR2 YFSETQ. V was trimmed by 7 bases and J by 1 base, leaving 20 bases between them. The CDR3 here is CASSWRATSENTEAFF. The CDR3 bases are TGCGCCAGCTCGTGGAGGGCCACTAGTGAGAACACTGAAGCTTTCTTT.

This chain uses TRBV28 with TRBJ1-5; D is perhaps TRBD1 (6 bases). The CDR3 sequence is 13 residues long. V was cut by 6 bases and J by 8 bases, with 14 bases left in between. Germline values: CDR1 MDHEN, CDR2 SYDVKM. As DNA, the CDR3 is TGTGCCAGCAGGCCGGACAGTACTGAGCCCCAGCATTTT. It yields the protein CASRPDSTEPQHF.

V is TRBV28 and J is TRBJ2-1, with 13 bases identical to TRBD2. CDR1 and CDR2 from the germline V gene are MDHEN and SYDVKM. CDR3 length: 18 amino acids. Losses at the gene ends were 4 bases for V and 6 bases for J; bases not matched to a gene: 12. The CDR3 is CASSYPGLAGKRFNEQFF. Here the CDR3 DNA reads TGTGCCAGCAGTTACCCGGGACTAGCGGGAAAGCGCTTCAATGAGCAGTTCTTC.

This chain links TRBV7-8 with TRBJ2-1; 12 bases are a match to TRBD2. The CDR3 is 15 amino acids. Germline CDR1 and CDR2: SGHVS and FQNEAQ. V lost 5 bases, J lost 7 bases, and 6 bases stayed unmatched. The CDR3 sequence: CASSLNLAGGNEQFF. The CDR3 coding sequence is TGTGCCAGCAGCCTAAATCTAGCGGGAGGGAATGAGCAGTTCTTC.

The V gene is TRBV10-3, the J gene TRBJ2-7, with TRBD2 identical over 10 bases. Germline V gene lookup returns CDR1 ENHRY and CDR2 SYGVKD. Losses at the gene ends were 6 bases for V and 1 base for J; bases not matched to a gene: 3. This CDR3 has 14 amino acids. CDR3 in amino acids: CAIRVLAGSYEQYF. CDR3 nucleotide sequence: TGTGCCATCAGGGTACTAGCGGGGTCCTACGAGCAGTACTTC.

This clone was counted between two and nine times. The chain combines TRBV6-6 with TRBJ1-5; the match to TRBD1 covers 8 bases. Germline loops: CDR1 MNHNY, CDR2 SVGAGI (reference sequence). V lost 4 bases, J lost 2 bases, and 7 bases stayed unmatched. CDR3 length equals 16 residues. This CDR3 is CASSSRQGMGNQPQHF. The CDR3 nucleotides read TGTGCCAGCAGTTCCCGACAGGGGATGGGCAATCAGCCCCAGCATTTT.

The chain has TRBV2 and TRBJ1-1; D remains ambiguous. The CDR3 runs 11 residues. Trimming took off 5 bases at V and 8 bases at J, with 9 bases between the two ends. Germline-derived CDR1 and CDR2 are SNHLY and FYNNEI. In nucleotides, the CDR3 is TGTGCCAGCAGTCGGGAGTTGGAAGCTTTCTTT. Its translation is CASSRELEAFF.

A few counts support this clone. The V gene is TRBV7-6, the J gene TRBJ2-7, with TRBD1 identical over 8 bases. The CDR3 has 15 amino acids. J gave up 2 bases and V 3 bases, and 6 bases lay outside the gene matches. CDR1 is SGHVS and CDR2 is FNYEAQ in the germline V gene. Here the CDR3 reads CASSLGTGPTYEQYF. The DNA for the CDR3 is TGTGCCAGCAGCTTGGGGACAGGCCCTACCTACGAGCAGTACTTC.